A single sample gave rise to the 23 T cell receptor beta chains below, sequenced in a study of T cells in localized non-small cell lung cancer. Libraries were prepared by immunoSEQ multiplex PCR; TCRdb keeps only in-frame clonotypes and omits some of them. Of about 33,000 clones listed, about nine tenths are singletons. Sample: peripheral blood, taken before any cancer treatment. The receptors were gathered from a man aged 35 to 69 with stage I lung adenocarcinoma.

The chain couples TRBV19 to TRBJ2-3; 12 bases line up with TRBD2. The J segment lost 6 bases and the V segment lost 6 bases, leaving 13 bases of the junction unmatched. Germline CDR1 and CDR2: LNHDA and SQIVND (reference sequence). The length of the CDR3 is 17 residues. CDR3 protein: CASSRTSGVSSSDTQYF. DNA of the CDR3: TGTGCCAGTAGCCGGACTAGCGGGGTTTCTTCCTCTGATACGCAGTATTTT.

The gene calls are TRBV19 and TRBJ2-3; 12 bases align to TRBD2. CDR3 length: 17 residues. After removal of 3 bases from V and 5 bases from J, the junction contained 9 bases not matched to a gene. Germline V lookup: CDR1 LNHDA, CDR2 SQIVND (reference sequence). The CDR3 nucleotides read TGTGCCAGTAGTATGAACCTAGCGGGGGGGCGGAGAGATACGCAGTATTTT. This gives the protein CASSMNLAGGRRDTQYF.

This clone was counted a single time. This CDR3 is CASSLARGTEAFF. CDR3 sequence (DNA): TGTGCCAGCAGCTTAGCCCGCGGGACGGAAGCTTTCTTT. J is TRBJ1-1 and V is TRBV11-3, with a weak D call TRBD1 (5 bases). Germline V lookup: CDR1 SGHNT, CDR2 YENEEA. Trimming shortened V by 1 base and J by 8 bases, and 11 bases separated the two germline ends. The CDR3 contains 13 residues. Full variable domain (outside the CDR3, taken from reference TRBV11-3 and TRBJ1-1): EAGVVQSPRYKIIEKKQPVAFWCNPISGHNTLYWYLQNLGQGPELLIRYENEEAVDDSQLPKDRFSAERLKGVDSTLKIQPAELGDSAVYLCASSLARGTEAFFGQGTRLTVV.

The gene calls are TRBV18 and TRBJ1-5; no clear D gene. The V and J ends lost 3 bases and 0 bases respectively, with 9 bases between them. The germline CDR1 and CDR2 sequences are KGHSH and LQKENI. The CDR3 sequence is 15 residues long. The CDR3 loop reads CASSPEGHSNQPQHF. The CDR3 DNA reads as TGTGCCAGCTCACCGGAGGGCCATAGCAATCAGCCCCAGCATTTT.

This chain connects TRBV19 to TRBJ1-1; no firm D call. Germline V gene lookup returns CDR1 LNHDA and CDR2 SQIVND (reference sequence). V lost 7 bases and J lost 5, with 14 bases in between. The CDR3 consists of 13 residues. CDR3 sequence reads: CASTKGVWTEAFF. The CDR3 DNA follows: TGTGCCAGTACCAAGGGAGTTTGGACTGAAGCTTTCTTT.

The genes are TRBV10-3 and TRBJ1-4; D perhaps matches TRBD1 (5 bases). Trimming removed 5 bases from V and 5 bases from J, with 12 bases in between. The CDR3 is 14 amino acids. Germline V lookup: CDR1 ENHRY, CDR2 SYGVKD. The CDR3 reads CAISRDGLNEKLFF. CDR3 coding DNA: TGTGCCATCAGTAGGGACGGATTAAATGAAAAACTGTTTTTT.

This chain connects TRBV5-4 to TRBJ1-5; D perhaps matches TRBD1 (5 bases). The CDR3 spans 13 residues. CDR1 and CDR2 (germline): SGHNT, YYREEE (reference sequence). Trimming cost V 0 bases and J 8 bases, with 9 bases left between them. CDR3 sequence reads: CASSLAGGKPQHF. CDR3 DNA sequence: TGTGCCAGCAGCTTGGCGGGGGGGAAGCCCCAGCATTTT.

The rearrangement links TRBV14 to TRBJ2-5; the D is unclear. Trimming took off 5 bases at V and 5 bases at J, with 15 bases between the two ends. Per the germline V gene, CDR1 is SGHDN and CDR2 is FVKESK. The CDR3 loop spans 14 amino acids. CDR3 sequence: CASSVSRAAETQYF. In DNA, the CDR3 is TGTGCCAGCAGCGTTTCAAGGGCGGCGGAGACCCAGTACTTC. Variable domain in full (rest from reference TRBV14 and TRBJ2-5): EAGVTQFPSHSVIEKGQTVTLRCDPISGHDNLYWYRRVMGKEIKFLLHFVKESKQDESGMPNNRFLAERTGGTYSTLKVQPAELEDSGVYFCASSVSRAAETQYFGPGTRLLVL.

The chain couples TRBV5-6 to TRBJ1-1; 7 bases line up with TRBD1. V shed 3 bases and J 1 base; nucleotides not matched to a gene: 3. The germline V gene encodes CDR1 SGHDT and CDR2 YYEEEE. The CDR3 runs to 14 residues. The CDR3 sequence: CASSSDRPNTEAFF. CDR3 bases: TGTGCCAGCAGCTCGGACAGGCCGAACACTGAAGCTTTCTTT.

This clone was found once. This rearrangement joins TRBV5-1 to TRBJ1-4; TRBD1 matches 11 bases. The germline gives CDR1 SGHRS, CDR2 YFSETQ. This CDR3 is built from 16 residues. The trim removed 1 base at V and 7 bases at J, leaving 6 bases unmatched. Here the CDR3 reads CASSLLGTGGSEKLFF. In DNA, the CDR3 is TGCGCCAGCAGCTTGTTGGGGACAGGGGGATCTGAAAAACTGTTTTTT.

The chain couples TRBV19 to TRBJ1-5, with 7 bases that match TRBD1. There are 17 residues in the CDR3. After removal of 4 bases from V and 3 bases from J, the junction contained 12 bases not matched to a gene. Per germline, CDR1 LNHDA and CDR2 SQIVND (reference sequence). In DNA form, the CDR3 reads TGTGCCAGTAGTAGACGAACAGGGGTAGCAGTCAATCAGCCCCAGCATTTT. This translates into CASSRRTGVAVNQPQHF.

This clone was recorded only once. The V call is TRBV2, the J call TRBJ1-1; 7 nucleotides align to TRBD1. Germline lookup yields CDR1 SNHLY and CDR2 FYNNEI. V gave up 6 bases and J gave up 0 bases; unmatched junction bases: 7. This CDR3 contains 15 residues. CDR3 nucleotide sequence: TGTGCCAGCAGGACCCAGGGACAGATGAACACTGAAGCTTTCTTT. It is translated as CASRTQGQMNTEAFF.

This clone was detected once. This chain connects TRBV5-8 to TRBJ1-5; tentatively, D is TRBD1 (5 bases). The germline CDR1 and CDR2 sequences are SGHTS and YDEGEE. Trimming pared 4 bases from V and 4 bases from J, leaving 15 bases between. CDR3 length equals 15 residues. The CDR3: CASSPRAGRNQPQHF. The CDR3 nucleotides read TGTGCCAGCAGCCCCAGGGCGGGTCGGAATCAGCCCCAGCATTTT.

In this sample, this clone turned up once. The gene calls are TRBV9 and TRBJ2-3; TRBD2 matches 8 bases. The germline CDR1 and CDR2 sequences are SGDLS and YYNGEE. V dropped 3 bases and J dropped 3; count of bases not matched to a gene: 3. The CDR3 has 14 residues. CDR3 sequence reads: CASSAGGGTDTQYF. CDR3 sequence (DNA): TGTGCCAGCAGCGCCGGCGGGGGGACAGATACGCAGTATTTT.

The genes are TRBV9 and TRBJ2-3; TRBD2 matches at 9 bases. This CDR3 comprises 15 residues. V was pared by 1 base and J by 5 bases, with 5 bases of the junction left unmatched. In germline, CDR1 is SGDLS, CDR2 YYNGEE. The CDR3 bases are TGTGCCAGCAGCGTACTAGCGGGGAAGGGAGATACGCAGTATTTT. Its translation is CASSVLAGKGDTQYF.

CDR3 in DNA: TGTGCCAGTAGTATGATGCACCAAGAGACCCAGTACTTC. Translated: CASSMMHQETQYF. The gene calls are TRBV19 and TRBJ2-5, with no clear D. CDR3 length equals 13 residues. The V end lost 3 bases, the J end lost 0 bases, and 5 bases lay between the germline ends. The germline V gene encodes CDR1 LNHDA and CDR2 SQIVND (reference sequence).

A single count supports this clone. The genes are TRBV7-8 and TRBJ1-5, with unresolved D. In germline, CDR1 is SGHVS, CDR2 FQNEAQ. The CDR3 sequence is 16 residues long. V lost 1 base to trimming and J lost 1 base, with 11 bases between them. The CDR3 DNA reads TGTGCCAGCAGCTTAGGCAGGACGGACAGCAATCAGCCCCAGCATTTT. Encoded protein: CASSLGRTDSNQPQHF. The full variable domain, with the rest looked up from reference TRBV7-8 and TRBJ1-5, is GAGVSQSPRYKVAKRGQDVALRCDPISGHVSLFWYQQALGQGPEFLTYFQNEAQLDKSGLPSDRFFAERPEGSVSTLKIQRTQQEDSAVYLCASSLGRTDSNQPQHFGDGTRLSIL.

The CDR3 sequence is CASSQETGLFNQPQHF. The CDR3 region has the DNA TGCGCCAGCAGCCAAGAAACAGGGCTTTTTAATCAGCCCCAGCATTTT. The chain employs TRBV4-1 and TRBJ1-5; D perhaps matches TRBD1 (6 bases). The CDR3 has 16 residues. V was cut by 0 bases and J by 4 bases, with 13 bases left in between. The germline gives CDR1 MGHRA, CDR2 YSYEKL.

This chain uses TRBV9 with TRBJ1-1; the D gene is possibly TRBD1 (6 bases). Trimming pared 4 bases from V and 6 bases from J, leaving 22 bases between. The CDR3 is made up of 16 amino acids. CDR1 is SGDLS, CDR2 YYNGEE, per germline. For the CDR3, the DNA is TGTGCCAGCAGCCCCCGGGGCGGGGGGGCATTTTCTGAAGCTTTCTTT. It translates to CASSPRGGGAFSEAFF.

The chain uses TRBV6-1 and TRBJ1-5; D ambiguous. CDR1 and CDR2 (germline): MNHNS, SASEGT. V gave up 2 bases and J gave up 6 bases, with 5 bases separating them. This CDR3 contains 12 residues. The CDR3 DNA reads TGTGCCAGCAGTGAATTGGGTCAGCCCCAGCATTTT. This sequence encodes CASSELGQPQHF.

The chain is built from TRBV7-2 and TRBJ1-5; D is ambiguous. The V end was cut by 6 bases, the J end by 0 bases, with 15 bases between. There are 16 residues in the CDR3. CDR1 and CDR2 (germline): SGHTA, FQGNSA. CDR3: CASRPTGLYSNQPQHF. CDR3 DNA: TGTGCCAGCAGGCCTACCGGGTTATATAGCAATCAGCCCCAGCATTTT.

A few counts support this clone. V is TRBV2 and J is TRBJ1-1, with D possibly being TRBD1 (5 bases). The germline V and J ends were trimmed by 1 base and 4 bases, with 10 bases remaining between them. In germline, CDR1 is SNHLY, CDR2 FYNNEI. This CDR3 is 14 amino acids long. Written as DNA, the CDR3 is TGTGCCAGCAGTGAAGGGGGCGATGGCACTGAAGCTTTCTTT. Translated, it gives CASSEGGDGTEAFF.

The chain combines TRBV5-1 with TRBJ2-1; 13 bases are a match to TRBD2. This CDR3 contains 14 residues. The V gene end was trimmed by 4 bases and the J gene end by 10 bases; junction bases not matched to a gene: 5. Germline CDR1 and CDR2: SGHRS and YFSETQ. The CDR3 spells CASSRTSGGAEQFF. The CDR3 coding sequence is TGCGCCAGCAGCCGAACTAGCGGGGGGGCAGAGCAGTTCTTC.